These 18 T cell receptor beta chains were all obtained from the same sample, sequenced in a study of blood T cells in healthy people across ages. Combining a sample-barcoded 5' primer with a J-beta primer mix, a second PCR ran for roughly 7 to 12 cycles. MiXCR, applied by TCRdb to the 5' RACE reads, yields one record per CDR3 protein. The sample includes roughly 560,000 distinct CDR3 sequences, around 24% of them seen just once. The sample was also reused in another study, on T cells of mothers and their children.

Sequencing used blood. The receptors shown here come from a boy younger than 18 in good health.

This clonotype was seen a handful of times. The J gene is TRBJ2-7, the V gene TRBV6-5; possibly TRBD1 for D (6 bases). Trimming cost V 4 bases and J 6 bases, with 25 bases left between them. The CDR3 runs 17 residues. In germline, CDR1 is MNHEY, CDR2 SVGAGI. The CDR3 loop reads CASSLQGARGVTSEQYF. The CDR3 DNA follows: TGTGCCAGCAGTTTACAGGGTGCTAGAGGAGTCACCTCCGAGCAGTACTTC.

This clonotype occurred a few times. The CDR3: CASSYKYTEAFF. The DNA of the CDR3 is TGTGCCAGCAGCTACAAGTACACTGAAGCTTTCTTT. This chain uses TRBV7-9 with TRBJ1-1, with D unresolved. Germline assignment: CDR1 SEHNR and CDR2 FQNEAQ (reference sequence). V dropped 4 bases and J dropped 3 bases, with 6 bases sitting between them. The CDR3 spans 12 residues.

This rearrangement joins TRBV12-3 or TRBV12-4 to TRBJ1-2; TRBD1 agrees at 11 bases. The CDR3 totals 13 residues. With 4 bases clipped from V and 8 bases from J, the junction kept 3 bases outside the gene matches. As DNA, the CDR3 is TGTGCCAGCAGTTATAGGACAGGGGGCGGCTACACCTTC. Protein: CASSYRTGGGYTF.

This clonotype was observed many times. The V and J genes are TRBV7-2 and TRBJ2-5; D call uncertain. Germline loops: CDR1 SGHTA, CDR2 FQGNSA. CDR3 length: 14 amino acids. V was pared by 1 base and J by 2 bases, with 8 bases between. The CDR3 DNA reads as TGTGCCAGCAGCTTAGACCGGGCGCAAGAGACCCAGTACTTC. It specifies CASSLDRAQETQYF.

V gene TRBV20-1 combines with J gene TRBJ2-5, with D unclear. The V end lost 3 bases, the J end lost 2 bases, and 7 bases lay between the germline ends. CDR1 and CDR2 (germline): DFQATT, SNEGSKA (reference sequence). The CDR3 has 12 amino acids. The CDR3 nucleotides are TGCAGTGCTAGCGGCAGGCAAGAGACCCAGTACTTC. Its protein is CSASGRQETQYF.

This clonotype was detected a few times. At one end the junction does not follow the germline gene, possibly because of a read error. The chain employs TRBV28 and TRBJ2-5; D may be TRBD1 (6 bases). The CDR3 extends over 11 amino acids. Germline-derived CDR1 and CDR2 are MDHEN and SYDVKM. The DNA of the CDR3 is TGTGCCAGCAGTTTTGTCGGACAGCCATCCTTC. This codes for CASSFVGQPSF.

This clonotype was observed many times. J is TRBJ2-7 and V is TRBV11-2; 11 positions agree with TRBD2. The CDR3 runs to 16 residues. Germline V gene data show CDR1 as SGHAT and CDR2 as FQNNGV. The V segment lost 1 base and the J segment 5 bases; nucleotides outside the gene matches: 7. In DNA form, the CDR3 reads TGTGCCAGCAGCTTAGGACTAGCGGGACGATATGACGAGCAGTACTTC. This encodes CASSLGLAGRYDEQYF.

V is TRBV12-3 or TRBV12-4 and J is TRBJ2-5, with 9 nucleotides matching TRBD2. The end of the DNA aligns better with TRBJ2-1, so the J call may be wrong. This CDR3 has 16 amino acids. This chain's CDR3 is CASSLGPSGIIDEQFF. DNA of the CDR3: TGTGCCAGCAGTTTGGGGCCTAGCGGGATAATTGATGAGCAGTTCTTC.

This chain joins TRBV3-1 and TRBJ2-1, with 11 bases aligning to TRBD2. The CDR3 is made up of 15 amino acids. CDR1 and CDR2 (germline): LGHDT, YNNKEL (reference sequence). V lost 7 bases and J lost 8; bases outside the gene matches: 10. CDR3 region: CASTTTSGGRYEQFF. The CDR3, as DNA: TGTGCCAGCACCACAACTAGCGGGGGTAGGTATGAGCAGTTCTTC.

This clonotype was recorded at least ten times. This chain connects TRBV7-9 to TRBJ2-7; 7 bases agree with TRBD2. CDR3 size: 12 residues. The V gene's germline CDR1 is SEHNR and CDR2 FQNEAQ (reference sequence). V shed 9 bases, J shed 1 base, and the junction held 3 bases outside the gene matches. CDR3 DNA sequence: TGTGCCAGTAGCGGGCAATCCTACGAGCAGTACTTC. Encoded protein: CASSGQSYEQYF. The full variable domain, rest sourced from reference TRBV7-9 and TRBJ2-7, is DTGVSQNPRHKITKRGQNVTFRCDPISEHNRLYWYRQTLGQGPEFLTYFQNEAQLEKSRLLSDRFSAERPKGSFSTLEIQRTEQGDSAMYLCASSGQSYEQYFGPGTRLTVT.

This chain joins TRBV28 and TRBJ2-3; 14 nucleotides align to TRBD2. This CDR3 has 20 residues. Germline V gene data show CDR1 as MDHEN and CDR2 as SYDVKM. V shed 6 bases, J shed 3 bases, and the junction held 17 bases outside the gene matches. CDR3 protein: CASSTGGIGTSGSPTDTQYF. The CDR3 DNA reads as TGTGCCAGCAGCACGGGGGGTATTGGGACTAGCGGGAGCCCTACAGATACGCAGTATTTT.

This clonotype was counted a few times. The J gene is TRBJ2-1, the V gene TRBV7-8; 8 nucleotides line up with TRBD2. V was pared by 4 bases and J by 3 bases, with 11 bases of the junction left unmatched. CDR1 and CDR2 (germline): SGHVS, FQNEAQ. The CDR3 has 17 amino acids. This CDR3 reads CASSSRPGLGNYNEQFF. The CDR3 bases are TGTGCCAGCAGCTCCCGTCCGGGACTAGGGAACTACAATGAGCAGTTCTTC.

CDR3 in amino acids: CASSANGIAKNIQYF. For the CDR3, the DNA is TGTGCCAGCAGTGCGAACGGCATAGCCAAAAACATTCAGTACTTC. The chain combines TRBV28 with TRBJ2-4; D gene uncertain. Germline loops: CDR1 MDHEN, CDR2 SYDVKM. Trimming pared 5 bases from V and 0 bases from J, leaving 11 bases between. The length of the CDR3 is 15 residues.

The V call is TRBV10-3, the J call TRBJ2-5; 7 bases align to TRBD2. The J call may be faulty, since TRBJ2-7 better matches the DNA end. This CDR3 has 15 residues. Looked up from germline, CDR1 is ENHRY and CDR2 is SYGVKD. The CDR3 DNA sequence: TGTGCCATCAGCGGGTCTTCCGGGACTATATACGAGCAGTACTTC. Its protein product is CAISGSSGTIYEQYF.

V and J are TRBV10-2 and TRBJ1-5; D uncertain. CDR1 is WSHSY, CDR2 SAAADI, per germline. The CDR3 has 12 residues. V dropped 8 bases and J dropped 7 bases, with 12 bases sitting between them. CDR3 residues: CASQAGNQPQHF. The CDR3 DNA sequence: TGCGCCAGCCAGGCGGGAAACCAGCCCCAGCATTTT.

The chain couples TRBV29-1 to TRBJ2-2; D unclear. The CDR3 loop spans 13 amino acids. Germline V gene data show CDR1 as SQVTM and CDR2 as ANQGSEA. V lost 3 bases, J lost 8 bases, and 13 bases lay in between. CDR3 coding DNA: TGCAGCGTTGAGTGGGTCTACGGGGGGGAGCTGTTTTTT. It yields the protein CSVEWVYGGELFF.

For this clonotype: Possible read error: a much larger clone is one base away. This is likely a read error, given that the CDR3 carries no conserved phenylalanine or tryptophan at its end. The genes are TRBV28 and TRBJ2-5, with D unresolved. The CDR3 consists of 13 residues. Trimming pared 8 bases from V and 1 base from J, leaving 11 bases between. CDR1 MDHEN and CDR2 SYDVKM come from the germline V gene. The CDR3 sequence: CASGYVVQETQYL. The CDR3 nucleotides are TGTGCCAGCGGCTATGTAGTCCAAGAGACCCAGTACCTC.

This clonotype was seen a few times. DNA of the CDR3: TGTGCCAGTAGCCCGGTCTACGGTGAAGCTTTCTTT. It yields the protein CASSPVYGEAFF. The chain recombines TRBV19 with TRBJ1-1, with D unclear. CDR3 length equals 12 residues. Germline V gene lookup returns CDR1 LNHDA and CDR2 SQIVND (reference sequence). The V end was cut by 6 bases, the J end by 7 bases, with 12 bases between.